This T cell receptor (beta chain) originates from a study of PD-1 blockade in classical Hodgkin lymphoma (dated by TCRdb to about 2020). Concerning the study at large: Nivolumab dosing was 3 mg/kg intravenously every 2 weeks, continuing until either disease progression or unacceptable toxicity. To define a peripheral blood immune signature of response to PD-1 blockade in classical Hodgkin lymphoma, the study combined TCR beta sequencing with CyTOF. Paper-wide results and their limitations: The study was restricted to a single clinical trial cohort, and the causes of repertoire differences, possibly disease activity or prior therapy, were left undefined. Trial patients achieving complete response had baseline diversity similar to newly diagnosed patients, whereas partial responders and progressors had significantly lower diversity. CD4+ but not CD8+ TCR diversity rose significantly by C4D1 (p=0.0027 vs p=0.16), most apparent in complete responders (p=0.02). Newly diagnosed patients were reported to have lower baseline TCR diversity than healthy donors, and relapsed/refractory patients were reported to have lower baseline TCR diversity still. Lower diversity was seen in patients whose nivolumab began less than 1 year after ASCT, and these patients were left out of later analyses so that immune reconstitution would not confound the results.

Genomic DNA was isolated using the Qiagen DNeasy kit from unsorted PBMCs as well as from negatively selected CD4+ and CD8+ fractions. TCR beta CDR3 regions were subjected to amplification by immunoSEQ multiplex PCR with primers that anneal to V and J segments. A synthetic immune receptor repertoire was used to minimize amplification bias, and any residual bias was removed computationally once sequencing was done. For the original study's pipeline: Repertoire diversity was quantified as the Shannon entropy index using custom Python scripts. Unsorted, CD4+ and CD8+ repertoires were analyzed separately, except in combined analyses where CD4+ and CD8+ sequences were merged in silico. Clonal expansion was defined as a frequency increase of at least 2-fold after treatment compared with C1D1, and clones undetected at baseline were assigned a pseudocount of 0.5. Singleton clones were defined as clones with 0 or 1 copy at C1D1, and non-singleton clones were defined as clones with 2 or more copies. Clones expanded in unsorted samples were annotated as CD4+, CD8+ or unknown by matching protein sequences in sorted samples from the same patient. Diversity changes from C1D1 to C4D1 were tested in paired samples using Wilcoxon tests. The table was pulled from immuneACCESS by TCRdb, which kept in-frame rearrangements only. Such tables lose some clones; where checked, under half of the loss comes from unresolved V genes, and the rest has no known cause. The D gene and trimming were derived from the DNA, and the V and J assignments and clone size from that table. The sample table records several thousand clones; roughly 80% of these occur just once. The ten largest clonotypes hold around an eighth of the sample.

From the cysteine up to the phenylalanine, the CDR3 has a length of 14 residues. Only CDR3 DNA is held: 42 bases, read in frame from base 1. Clipping removes 1 base from V and 3 bases from J, with 0 as the unmatched junction base count. The germline V gene (reference sequence) gives CDR1 as GTSNPN and CDR2 as SVGIG. As regards this clone: No cognate antigen has been identified for it. Base qualities are not provided; no much larger clone lies one nucleotide away.

The label giving this sample's time point can be read as: cycle 1 day 1 (C1D1), immediately before nivolumab initiation. Relapse after autologous stem cell transplantation had occurred in all trial patients, and cohorts A, B and C were distinguished by prior brentuximab vedotin exposure. A total of roughly 60 patients with relapsed/refractory classical Hodgkin lymphoma made up the trial cohort, and each patient's best overall response was complete response, partial response or progressive disease. Single-agent nivolumab was administered to trial patients in the multi-cohort phase II CheckMate 205 trial. An independent review committee assessed best overall response by applying the 2007 International Working Group response criteria. PBMCs from the trial were collected at three points: immediately before nivolumab initiation (C1D1), and during therapy at cycle 2 day 1 and cycle 4 day 1. Peripheral blood was collected in 8 mL Vacutainer Cell Preparation Tubes, from which PBMCs were isolated by centrifugation and then cryopreserved.

Sequenced here: peripheral blood mononuclear cells (PBMCs), sampled at baseline. The TCR originated in a human donor with classical Hodgkin lymphoma. Here the chain combines TRBV30 and TRBJ2-1; the central 10 bases match TRBD1. The nucleotides are TGTGCCTGGAGTGGGGACAGGGGCTACAATGAGCAGTTCTTC. It translates to CAWSGDRGYNEQFF.